This T cell receptor beta chain was profiled in a study of blood T cell repertoires in COVID-19. On the study more broadly: The study drew acute and convalescent COVID-19 samples from the United States, Italy and Spain. Sample material is recorded as cDNA or gDNA derived from T cells, B-cell-depleted T cells, or PBMCs.

Data came from immunoSEQ multiplex PCR; TCRdb stores just in-frame clones and leaves some out. This sample has roughly 410,000 clones; 80% to 90% occur once, and the top ten carry under 3%. The CDR3 totals 14 residues. Germline V gene lookup returns CDR1 SGHVS and CDR2 FQNEAQ. The V segment lost 5 bases and the J segment 3 bases; nucleotides outside the gene matches: 5. Followed longitudinally, the Seattle patients had been enrolled during active infection. The sequencing input was peripheral blood. This chain uses TRBV7-8 with TRBJ2-7; 9 positions agree with TRBD2. The sequence came from a woman aged 60-75 years with COVID-19, enrolled during active disease. The CDR3 loop reads CASSLGLALYEQYF. As DNA, the CDR3 is TGTGCCAGCAGCCTGGGACTAGCCCTCTACGAGCAGTACTTC.